Below, 15 T cell receptor beta chains from the same sample are listed, as sequenced in a study of cytomegalovirus exposure and HLA in healthy donors. The protocol was immunoSEQ multiplex PCR, while the TCRdb copy is restricted to in-frame clones and leaves out a portion. Here the sample spans under 200,000 clones, roughly 86% being singletons. The source material was PBMCs. Source of these receptors: a woman between 18 and 30 years old in good health and CMV-seropositive.

V gene TRBV5-1 combines with J gene TRBJ2-1; D unresolved. CDR3 length: 15 residues. Trimming shortened V by 0 bases and J by 5 bases, and 12 bases separated the two germline ends. The germline V gene has CDR1 SGHRS and CDR2 YFSETQ. For the CDR3, the DNA is TGCGCCAGCAGCTTGGACAGCACATATCACAATGAGCAGTTCTTC. Translating gives CASSLDSTYHNEQFF.

The chain has TRBV10-3 and TRBJ2-5, with 9 bases lining up with TRBD1. Germline CDR1 ENHRY, CDR2 SYGVKD. This CDR3 region has 15 residues. V shed 6 bases and J 2 bases; nucleotides not matched to a gene: 7. CDR3: CAIRDRDREQETQYF. CDR3 sequence (DNA): TGTGCCATCAGAGACCGGGACAGGGAACAAGAGACCCAGTACTTC.

V and J are TRBV28 and TRBJ1-1, with D possibly being TRBD1 (6 bases). There are 13 residues in the CDR3. The V gene lost 3 bases and the J gene lost 6 bases, with 11 bases spanning the gap. Germline V CDR1 and CDR2: MDHEN, SYDVKM. The CDR3 coding sequence is TGTGCCAGCAGTTTGGGGGGGGCCGCTGAAGCTTTCTTT. Encoded protein: CASSLGGAAEAFF.

V usage is TRBV11-3 and J usage is TRBJ1-2; TRBD1 matches 10 bases. CDR1 and CDR2 (germline): SGHNT, YENEEA. CDR3 size: 14 residues. Trimming cost V 2 bases and J 7 bases; bases outside gene matches: 4. CDR3 in amino acids: CASSLTTGGFGYTF. CDR3 coding DNA: TGTGCCAGCAGCTTAACGACAGGGGGCTTTGGCTACACCTTC.

The chain carries TRBV5-6 and TRBJ2-4; unclear D gene. The CDR3 has 14 amino acids. The V gene lost 2 bases and the J gene lost 2 bases, with 8 bases spanning the gap. Looked up from germline, CDR1 is SGHDT and CDR2 is YYEEEE. CDR3 coding DNA: TGTGCCAGCAGCTTACGAGTTCCCAAAAACATTCAGTACTTC. It codes for CASSLRVPKNIQYF.

This clone was counted between two and nine times. This chain connects TRBV4-3 to TRBJ2-7, with 8 bases matching TRBD2. The V gene end was trimmed by 0 bases and the J gene end by 6 bases; junction bases not matched to a gene: 7. The germline gives CDR1 LGHNA, CDR2 YSLEER. The CDR3 is 15 residues long. This chain's CDR3 is CASSQDPSGSREQYF. For the CDR3, the DNA is TGCGCCAGCAGCCAAGATCCCAGCGGGAGTCGCGAGCAGTACTTC.

This clone was seen more than once but under ten times. V and J are TRBV2 and TRBJ1-2, with 7 nucleotides matching TRBD1. The germline CDR1 and CDR2 sequences are SNHLY and FYNNEI. The CDR3 spans 11 residues. After removal of 10 bases from V and 4 bases from J, the junction contained 3 bases not matched to a gene. Written as DNA, the CDR3 is TGTGCCACAGGGACAGCCTATGGCTACACCTTC. Amino acids: CATGTAYGYTF.

V usage is TRBV7-2 and J usage is TRBJ2-7; possibly TRBD1 for D (6 bases). The V gene lost 5 bases and the J gene lost 0 bases, with 11 bases spanning the gap. This CDR3 comprises 14 residues. Germline CDR1 reads SGHTA; CDR2 reads FQGNSA. The CDR3 here is CASSEQGSSYEQYF. CDR3 DNA: TGTGCCAGCAGCGAACAGGGTAGCTCCTACGAGCAGTACTTC.

The CDR3 DNA sequence: TGCGCCAGCAGCTCTGGGACAGCCCCTAGCACAGATACGCAGTATTTT. It specifies CASSSGTAPSTDTQYF. The V gene is TRBV5-1, the J gene TRBJ2-3; 7 bases fit TRBD1. Per the germline V gene, CDR1 is SGHRS and CDR2 is YFSETQ. The V segment lost 3 bases and the J segment 0 bases; nucleotides outside the gene matches: 7. This CDR3 spans 16 amino acids.

The chain recombines TRBV7-9 with TRBJ1-2; D gene unclear. The CDR3 has 13 amino acids. The germline V and J ends were trimmed by 4 bases and 7 bases, with 13 bases remaining between them. Germline CDR1 and CDR2: SEHNR and FQNEAQ (reference sequence). CDR3 amino acids: CASSSKSGVGYTF. CDR3 nucleotides: TGTGCCAGCAGCTCGAAGTCCGGGGTTGGCTACACCTTC. Filled out from reference TRBV7-9 and TRBJ1-2, the complete variable domain reads DTGVSQNPRHKITKRGQNVTFRCDPISEHNRLYWYRQTLGQGPEFLTYFQNEAQLEKSRLLSDRFSAERPKGSFSTLEIQRTEQGDSAMYLCASSSKSGVGYTFGSGTRLTVV.

The chain uses TRBV19 and TRBJ1-1; 7 positions agree with TRBD1. The CDR3 is made up of 14 amino acids. Germline V CDR1 and CDR2: LNHDA, SQIVND (reference sequence). After removal of 2 bases from V and 4 bases from J, the junction contained 4 bases not matched to a gene. The CDR3 DNA reads TGTGCCAGTAGTATAAGAGGGGGCGGCACTGAAGCTTTCTTT. The encoded protein is CASSIRGGGTEAFF.

The chain joins TRBV27 to TRBJ2-3, with 9 bases lining up with TRBD2. Germline assignment: CDR1 MNHEY and CDR2 SMNVEV (reference sequence). Germline trimming cut 6 bases from V and 2 bases from J; bases unmatched to any gene: 6. The CDR3 has 15 amino acids. The CDR3 sequence is CASSPGTSSTDTQYF. The CDR3 DNA reads as TGTGCCAGCAGCCCCGGGACTAGCTCCACAGATACGCAGTATTTT.

The J gene is TRBJ2-1, the V gene TRBV6-6; 7 positions match TRBD2. The CDR3 sequence is 14 residues long. The V segment lost 3 bases and the J segment 4 bases; nucleotides outside the gene matches: 3. CDR1 is MNHNY, CDR2 SVGAGI, per germline (reference sequence). The chain's CDR3 is CASSYSSGYNEQFF. In DNA, the CDR3 is TGTGCCAGCAGTTATTCTAGCGGTTACAATGAGCAGTTCTTC.

This clone came up a few times. CDR3 sequence (DNA): TGTGCCAGCAGCCCCGTACTAGCGGGAGGGCCAACAGATACGCAGTATTTT. The encoded protein is CASSPVLAGGPTDTQYF. This chain joins TRBV7-9 and TRBJ2-3, with 13 bases lining up with TRBD2. CDR1 and CDR2 from the germline V gene are SEHNR and FQNEAQ (reference sequence). J lost 3 bases, V lost 5 bases, and 8 bases had no gene match. The CDR3 runs 17 residues.

This clone was seen once. The gene calls are TRBV15 and TRBJ1-1; possible D gene TRBD1, 5 bases. Germline lookup yields CDR1 LNHNV and CDR2 YYDKDF (reference sequence). CDR3 size: 16 residues. V was pared by 0 bases and J by 1 base, with 12 bases between. Here the CDR3 DNA reads TGTGCCACCAGCAGAGAATTAAGACAGCCGAACACTGAAGCTTTCTTT. Amino acid sequence: CATSRELRQPNTEAFF.